The 26 T cell receptor beta chains presented below share a single source sample, sequenced in a study of blood T cell repertoires in COVID-19. Sequencing was performed with immunoSEQ multiplex PCR; in TCRdb, only in-frame clones are kept and a portion is missing. Of under 300,000 clones listed, about four fifths were seen once; the top ten hold about 2.9%. The specimen was peripheral blood. All receptors derive from a woman between 55 and 75 years old with active or convalescent COVID-19.

This clone was detected only once. The chain carries TRBV6-4 and TRBJ2-3; 8 nucleotides line up with TRBD2. The germline V gene has CDR1 MRHNA and CDR2 SNTAGT. The CDR3 length is 18 residues. V trimming: 7 bases; J trimming: 3 bases; junction bases outside the gene matches: 18. CDR3 loop: CASTGVISGVGSTDTQYF. The CDR3 DNA reads TGTGCCAGCACGGGGGTAATTAGCGGGGTGGGGTCTACAGATACGCAGTATTTT.

V and J are TRBV18 and TRBJ1-6; possible D gene TRBD1, 5 bases. The V gene lost 2 bases and the J gene lost 14 bases, with 13 bases spanning the gap. CDR3 length: 13 amino acids. The germline gives CDR1 KGHSH, CDR2 LQKENI. CDR3 residues: CASSPLGDSALHF. CDR3 nucleotides: TGTGCCAGCTCACCATTAGGGGATTCGGCCCTCCACTTT.

This sequence joins TRBV5-4 and TRBJ2-3; 7 bases are a match to TRBD2. CDR3 size: 14 residues. V lost 4 bases and J lost 1; bases outside the gene matches: 3. Germline-derived CDR1 and CDR2 are SGHNT and YYREEE (reference sequence). The CDR3 reads CASSERGGTDTQYF. As DNA, the CDR3 is TGTGCCAGCAGCGAACGGGGGGGCACAGATACGCAGTATTTT.

The rearrangement uses TRBV14 and TRBJ1-4; D is unresolved. The CDR3 is 13 residues long. The V end was cut by 4 bases, the J end by 7 bases, with 10 bases between. Germline V CDR1 and CDR2: SGHDN, FVKESK. The CDR3 spells CASSRGNGEKLFF. The CDR3 bases are TGTGCCAGCAGCCGAGGGAACGGTGAAAAACTGTTTTTT.

In DNA form, the CDR3 reads TGTGCCAGCAGCCAGCAGGGGTTGGGCACCGGGGAGCTGTTTTTT. This translates into CASSQQGLGTGELFF. The chain recombines TRBV14 with TRBJ2-2, with D possibly being TRBD1 (6 bases). Deletions cut 3 bases from V and 4 bases from J, with 12 bases between. This CDR3 has 15 amino acids. Per germline, CDR1 SGHDN and CDR2 FVKESK.

Many counts were recorded for this clone. This chain joins TRBV9 and TRBJ1-6, with 7 positions matching TRBD1. V trimming: 1 base; J trimming: 5 bases; junction bases outside the gene matches: 6. Germline values: CDR1 SGDLS, CDR2 YYNGEE. The CDR3 totals 16 residues. The CDR3 loop reads CASSVSDRADNSPLHF. For the CDR3, the DNA is TGTGCCAGCAGCGTATCCGACAGGGCGGATAATTCACCCCTCCACTTT.

DNA of the CDR3: TGTGCCAGCAGCCGGGTCCTATCTGGGGCCAACGTCCTGACTTTC. Protein product: CASSRVLSGANVLTF. This chain links TRBV6-5 with TRBJ2-6, with D unresolved. Trimming left V 6 bases short and J 1 base short, with 10 bases between. CDR1 and CDR2 (germline): MNHEY, SVGAGI. The CDR3 has 15 amino acids.

The chain combines TRBV5-1 with TRBJ2-2, with TRBD1 matching over 8 bases. The trim removed 6 bases at V and 3 bases at J, leaving 4 bases unmatched. The CDR3 runs to 14 residues. CDR1 is SGHRS and CDR2 is YFSETQ in the germline V gene. CDR3 nucleotides: TGCGCCAGCAACACAGGGGGATACACCGGGGAGCTGTTTTTT. Its translation is CASNTGGYTGELFF.

This clone was picked up a small number of times. The V and J genes are TRBV6-1 and TRBJ2-1; the D is unclear. This CDR3 is 13 amino acids long. Germline V gives CDR1 MNHNS, CDR2 SASEGT. Trimming took 3 bases from V and 15 from J, leaving 18 bases between them. The CDR3 loop is CASSDPPGLKSFF. CDR3 bases: TGTGCCAGCAGTGACCCCCCGGGTCTAAAATCGTTCTTC.

The chain joins TRBV24-1 to TRBJ1-2; D remains ambiguous. Trimming pared 2 bases from V and 4 bases from J, leaving 10 bases between. Germline V CDR1 and CDR2: KGHDR, SFDVKD. The CDR3 length is 14 residues. CDR3 sequence: CATSDWRRSYGYTF. The CDR3 DNA is TGTGCCACCAGTGATTGGCGGAGGTCCTATGGCTACACCTTC.

For the CDR3, the DNA is TGTGCCAGCAGCTTAGAACAGGGGGAATACGAGCAGTACTTC. This translates into CASSLEQGEYEQYF. This rearrangement joins TRBV7-6 to TRBJ2-7; the match to TRBD1 covers 8 bases. CDR1 is SGHVS and CDR2 is FNYEAQ in the germline V gene. The V segment lost 1 base and the J segment 4 bases; nucleotides outside the gene matches: 3. There are 14 residues in the CDR3.

This clone has a handful of counts. This chain connects TRBV5-6 to TRBJ1-5; TRBD1 matches at 10 bases. The length of the CDR3 is 13 residues. Germline lookup yields CDR1 SGHDT and CDR2 YYEEEE. V gave up 3 bases and J gave up 11 bases; unmatched junction bases: 5. The CDR3, as DNA: TGTGCCAGCAGCTCGGGACAGGGGTTCGCCCAGCATTTT. Residues: CASSSGQGFAQHF.

The rearrangement links TRBV5-6 to TRBJ1-2; 11 positions match TRBD1. With 3 bases clipped from V and 1 base from J, the junction kept 8 bases outside the gene matches. Per the germline V gene, CDR1 is SGHDT and CDR2 is YYEEEE. There are 17 residues in the CDR3. In DNA, the CDR3 is TGTGCCAGCAGCTCTTGGGACAGGGGGGCCTTTAACTATGGCTACACCTTC. Translating gives CASSSWDRGAFNYGYTF.

The chain couples TRBV6-2 or TRBV6-3 to TRBJ2-5, with 10 bases that match TRBD1. Germline loops: CDR1 MNHEY, CDR2 SVGEGT. The ends lost 1 base at V and 2 bases at J; junction bases unmatched: 1. The CDR3 has 15 amino acids. The CDR3 coding sequence is TGTGCCAGCAGTTACTGGGGACAGGGGCAAGAGACCCAGTACTTC. Amino acid sequence: CASSYWGQGQETQYF.

This chain links TRBV20-1 with TRBJ2-7; 7 bases fit TRBD1. The CDR3 loop spans 14 amino acids. Germline trimming cut 3 bases from V and 1 base from J; bases unmatched to any gene: 6. CDR1 DFQATT and CDR2 SNEGSKA come from the germline V gene (reference sequence). CDR3 nucleotides: TGCAGTGCTAGTACTGGGACAGCGTCCTACGAGCAGTACTTC. This encodes CSASTGTASYEQYF.

The chain joins TRBV30 to TRBJ1-1; TRBD1 aligns across 7 bases. The germline V gene encodes CDR1 GTSNPN and CDR2 SVGIG (reference sequence). J was trimmed by 0 bases and V by 3 bases; bases with no gene match: 4. There are 14 residues in the CDR3. The CDR3 reads CAWSGTALNTEAFF. The CDR3 DNA follows: TGTGCCTGGAGCGGGACAGCCTTGAACACTGAAGCTTTCTTT.

This chain connects TRBV9 to TRBJ2-2; 8 positions agree with TRBD2. This CDR3 has 17 residues. Germline V gene sequence: CDR1 SGDLS, CDR2 YYNGEE. V gave up 0 bases and J gave up 2 bases; unmatched junction bases: 6. Here the CDR3 reads CASSVVPAGGNTGELFF. The CDR3 nucleotides are TGTGCCAGCAGCGTAGTACCGGCGGGGGGCAACACCGGGGAGCTGTTTTTT.

The chain has TRBV11-2 and TRBJ1-1; the D is unclear. The germline V gene encodes CDR1 SGHAT and CDR2 FQNNGV. Trimming left V 2 bases short and J 1 base short, with 5 bases between. This CDR3 is 13 amino acids long. The CDR3 DNA reads TGTGCCAGCAGCTTACGGGAGAACACTGAAGCTTTCTTT. It is translated as CASSLRENTEAFF.

CDR3 residues: CSVDVFYGYTF. The DNA of the CDR3 is TGCAGCGTTGATGTCTTCTATGGCTACACCTTC. This chain joins TRBV29-1 and TRBJ1-2; no clear D gene. Germline V gene lookup returns CDR1 SQVTM and CDR2 ANQGSEA. This CDR3 spans 11 amino acids. With 3 bases removed from V and 4 bases from J, the gap between germline ends came to 6 bases. The full variable domain, rest sourced from reference TRBV29-1 and TRBJ1-2, is SAVISQKPSRDICQRGTSLTIQCQVDSQVTMMFWYRQQPGQSLTLIATANQGSEATYESGFVIDKFPISRPNLTFSTLTVSNMSPEDSSIYLCSVDVFYGYTFGSGTRLTVV.

The chain links TRBV21-1 to TRBJ1-2. TRBV21-1 is shown as a pseudogene. The CDR3 extends over 14 amino acids. CDR3 sequence (DNA): TGTGCCAGCAGCAAAGGGGGGGATAACTATGGCTACACCTTC. Translation gives CASSKGGDNYGYTF.

The count of this clone is one. The genes are TRBV6-5 and TRBJ1-1, with 7 bases aligning to TRBD1. The CDR3 length is 14 residues. Trimming cost V 8 bases and J 6 bases; bases outside gene matches: 12. Germline CDR1 and CDR2: MNHEY and SVGAGI. The CDR3 here is CASQLLGQTPEAFF. DNA of the CDR3: TGTGCCAGCCAGTTACTGGGACAGACCCCTGAAGCTTTCTTT.

This clone was seen a single time. The V gene is TRBV14, the J gene TRBJ1-1, with TRBD1 as a possible D gene (6 bases). V dropped 0 bases and J dropped 3 bases, with 11 bases sitting between them. The germline V gene encodes CDR1 SGHDN and CDR2 FVKESK. CDR3 length: 15 amino acids. CDR3 DNA: TGTGCCAGCAGCCAAGAAGTAGGGGGACACACTGAAGCTTTCTTT. It translates to CASSQEVGGHTEAFF.

DNA for the CDR3: TGTGCCAGCACCTCAAAGGGCGGCCCGGGACAGGGACTTACCTATGGCTACACCTTC. Residues: CASTSKGGPGQGLTYGYTF. The chain employs TRBV9 and TRBJ1-2; 9 bases match TRBD1. The CDR3 totals 19 residues. J gave up 4 bases and V 6 bases, and 22 bases lay outside the gene matches. The germline V gene has CDR1 SGDLS and CDR2 YYNGEE.

The gene calls are TRBV3-1 (or the pseudogene TRBV3-2) and TRBJ2-7; TRBD2 is a possible D gene (6 bases). CDR3 size: 15 residues. Germline V gives CDR1 LGHDT, CDR2 YNNKEL (reference sequence). Deletions cut 3 bases from V and 5 bases from J, with 17 bases between. CDR3 DNA: TGTGCCAGCAGCCAGCTCGGGACTCCGGTCGACGAGCAGTACTTC. Protein sequence: CASSQLGTPVDEQYF.

The rearrangement joins TRBV5-1 to TRBJ2-1, with D perhaps TRBD1 (6 bases). CDR1 is SGHRS and CDR2 is YFSETQ in the germline V gene. V lost 0 bases and J 8 bases, leaving 12 bases between the germline ends. This CDR3 is 14 amino acids long. This CDR3 is CASSLDRVRDEQFF. CDR3 coding DNA: TGCGCCAGCAGCTTGGACAGGGTAAGGGATGAGCAGTTCTTC.

The V and J genes are TRBV5-6 and TRBJ2-1, with 7 bases aligning to TRBD1. The CDR3 consists of 14 residues. V shed 0 bases and J 9 bases; nucleotides not matched to a gene: 6. Per the germline V gene, CDR1 is SGHDT and CDR2 is YYEEEE. CDR3 in DNA: TGTGCCAGCAGCTTGGGCCAGGGGGTTGGTGAGCAGTTCTTC. This sequence encodes CASSLGQGVGEQFF.